Listed below are T cell receptor beta chains from one sample, sequenced in a study of control samples from healthy donors and cancer patients. Sequencing was performed with immunoSEQ multiplex PCR; in TCRdb, only in-frame clones are kept and a portion is missing. The table lists about 140,000 clones, about 91% of them singletons. Sequencing was carried out using blood. These receptors came from a man aged 25-40 years in good health. The CDR3 runs from the conserved cysteine through the conserved F or W. D genes are given only for firm matches. Size values are once, few and many counts, or a class for expanded clones, and some rows have none.

D gene: NA
V gene: TRBV6-5
clone size: NA
J gene: TRBJ2-7
CDR3 DNA: TGTGCCAGCAGTTACTCCAAAGACGAGCAGTACTTC
CDR3 protein: CASSYSKDEQYF

D gene: NA
V gene: TRBV2
clone size: NA
J gene: TRBJ2-2
CDR3 DNA: TGTGCCAGCGGTCGGAGTTGGGGGGCTACCACCGGGGAGCTGTTTTTT
CDR3 protein: CASGRSWGATTGELFF

D gene: TRBD1
V gene: TRBV6-5
clone size: once
J gene: TRBJ2-7
CDR3 DNA: TGTGCCAGCAGAATTTCGACAGGGACCTACGAGCAGTACTTC
CDR3 protein: CASRISTGTYEQYF

D gene: NA
V gene: TRBV27
clone size: once
J gene: TRBJ1-2
CDR3 DNA: TGTGCCAGCAGTTCATCAAACAACCTCTATGGCTACACCTTC
CDR3 protein: CASSSSNNLYGYTF

D gene: NA
V gene: TRBV19
clone size: NA
J gene: TRBJ2-7
CDR3 DNA: TGTGCCAGCAGTGGGGGGGCTGGGGACGAGCAGTACTTC
CDR3 protein: CASSGGAGDEQYF

D gene: NA
V gene: TRBV12-3/TRBV12-4
clone size: once
J gene: TRBJ1-6
CDR3 DNA: TGTGCCAGCAGTTTATTAGATTCACCCCTCCACTTT
CDR3 protein: CASSLLDSPLHF

D gene: NA
V gene: TRBV6-5
clone size: NA
J gene: TRBJ2-7
CDR3 DNA: TGTGCCAGCACAAGGTTTAGCTCCTACGAGCAGTACTTC
CDR3 protein: CASTRFSSYEQYF

D gene: TRBD1
V gene: TRBV28
clone size: NA
J gene: TRBJ1-5
CDR3 DNA: TGTGCCAGCAGTTCCGCGTCAACAGGGGGTCAGCCCCAGCATTTT
CDR3 protein: CASSSASTGGQPQHF

D gene: TRBD2
V gene: TRBV12-5
clone size: NA
J gene: TRBJ2-1
CDR3 DNA: TGTGCTAGTGGTTTGGGAGGTAATGCGGGGGGGCGCAATGAGCAGTTCTTC
CDR3 protein: CASGLGGNAGGRNEQFF

D gene: NA
V gene: TRBV7-3
clone size: NA
J gene: TRBJ1-1
CDR3 DNA: TGTGCCAGCAGCTTAACGGGCAAATGGAACACTGAAGCTTTCTTT
CDR3 protein: CASSLTGKWNTEAFF

D gene: NA
V gene: TRBV9
clone size: NA
J gene: TRBJ2-7
CDR3 DNA: TGTGCCAGCAGCCCCACGGGGGGCCGTACCTACGAGCAGTACTTC
CDR3 protein: CASSPTGGRTYEQYF

D gene: TRBD2
V gene: TRBV13
clone size: NA
J gene: TRBJ2-2
CDR3 DNA: TGTGCCAGCAGCTCGGGGGGGACCCTGAACACCGGGGAGCTGTTTTTT
CDR3 protein: CASSSGGTLNTGELFF

D gene: NA
V gene: TRBV10-3
clone size: NA
J gene: TRBJ2-2
CDR3 DNA: TGTGCCAACGGGGACACCGGGGAGCTGTTTTTT
CDR3 protein: CANGDTGELFF

D gene: NA
V gene: TRBV5-4
clone size: NA
J gene: TRBJ2-4
CDR3 DNA: TGTGCCAGCAGCTTGCCTAGCAGCGACATTCAGTACTTC
CDR3 protein: CASSLPSSDIQYF

D gene: NA
V gene: TRBV28
clone size: NA
J gene: TRBJ2-7
CDR3 DNA: TGTGCCAGCAGTTTACTCGGGCCCAGCTCCTACGAGCAGTACTTC
CDR3 protein: CASSLLGPSSYEQYF

D gene: NA
V gene: TRBV7-8
clone size: once
J gene: TRBJ2-3
CDR3 DNA: TGTGCCAGCAGCTTAGTTGGTGGTGCAGATACGCAGTATTTT
CDR3 protein: CASSLVGGADTQYF

D gene: NA
V gene: TRBV5-1
clone size: NA
J gene: TRBJ1-3
CDR3 DNA: TGCGCCAGCAGCTTGGAAACAGGCTCTGGAAACACCATATATTTT
CDR3 protein: CASSLETGSGNTIYF

D gene: TRBD1
V gene: TRBV4-1
clone size: NA
J gene: TRBJ1-1
CDR3 DNA: TGCGCCAGCAGCCACTTGTTCGGACAGGGCGACACTGAAGCTTTCTTT
CDR3 protein: CASSHLFGQGDTEAFF

D gene: NA
V gene: TRBV5-8
clone size: NA
J gene: TRBJ2-7
CDR3 DNA: TGTGCCAGCAGCCAACGGGACATAGCCCCCTACGAGCAGTACTTC
CDR3 protein: CASSQRDIAPYEQYF

D gene: NA
V gene: TRBV6-6
clone size: NA
J gene: TRBJ1-1
CDR3 DNA: TGTGCCAGCAGTTTGGACCGAAGGTTAATCTTT
CDR3 protein: CASSLDRRLIF

D gene: NA
V gene: TRBV5-4
clone size: NA
J gene: TRBJ2-7
CDR3 DNA: TGTGCCAGCAGCTTTAGCTCCTACGAGCAGTACTTC
CDR3 protein: CASSFSSYEQYF

D gene: NA
V gene: TRBV28
clone size: NA
J gene: TRBJ1-6
CDR3 DNA: TGTGCCAGCAGCTATTGGAGGGGTTCCCATAATTCACCCCTCCACTTT
CDR3 protein: CASSYWRGSHNSPLHF

D gene: NA
V gene: TRBV27
clone size: NA
J gene: TRBJ1-5
CDR3 DNA: TGTGCCAGCAGTTTATCCGGTCGGGGAAGGCAGCCCCAGCATTTT
CDR3 protein: CASSLSGRGRQPQHF

D gene: NA
V gene: TRBV5-4
clone size: NA
J gene: TRBJ1-4
CDR3 DNA: TGTGCCAGCAGCTTGGCCGGGCAGGGTGAAAAACTGTTTTTT
CDR3 protein: CASSLAGQGEKLFF

D gene: TRBD1
V gene: TRBV7-9
clone size: NA
J gene: TRBJ1-1
CDR3 DNA: TGTGCCAGCAGCTTAGTCACCGGGACAGGTGGGGGAGAAGCTTTCTTT
CDR3 protein: CASSLVTGTGGGEAFF

D gene: TRBD1
V gene: TRBV28
clone size: NA
J gene: TRBJ1-4
CDR3 DNA: TGTGCCAGCAGCACCGGGACAGGCCTTAATGAAAAACTGTTTTTT
CDR3 protein: CASSTGTGLNEKLFF

D gene: NA
V gene: TRBV29-1
clone size: NA
J gene: TRBJ1-1
CDR3 DNA: TGCAGCGTTGAAGATCACCAGAACACTGAAGCTTTCTTT
CDR3 protein: CSVEDHQNTEAFF

D gene: TRBD2
V gene: TRBV30
clone size: NA
J gene: TRBJ2-3
CDR3 DNA: TGTGCCTGGAGTCTGACACTAGCGGGGTCAGATACGCAGTATTTT
CDR3 protein: CAWSLTLAGSDTQYF